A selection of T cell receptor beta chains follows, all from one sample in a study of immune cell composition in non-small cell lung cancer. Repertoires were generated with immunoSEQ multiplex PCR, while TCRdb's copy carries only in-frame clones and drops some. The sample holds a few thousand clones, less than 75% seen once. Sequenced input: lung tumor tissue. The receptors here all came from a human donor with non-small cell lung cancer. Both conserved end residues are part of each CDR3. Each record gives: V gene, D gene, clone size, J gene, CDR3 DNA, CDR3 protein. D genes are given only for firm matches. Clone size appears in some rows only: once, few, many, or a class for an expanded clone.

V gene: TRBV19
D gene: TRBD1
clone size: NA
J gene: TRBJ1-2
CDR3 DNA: TGTGCCTCCCGGACAGGGAGCGGCAGCTATGGCTACACCTTC
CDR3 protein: CASRTGSGSYGYTF

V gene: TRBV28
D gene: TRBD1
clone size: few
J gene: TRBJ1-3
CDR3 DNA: TGTGCCAGCAGTTTGGGACAGGGGTACACCATATATTTT
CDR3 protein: CASSLGQGYTIYF

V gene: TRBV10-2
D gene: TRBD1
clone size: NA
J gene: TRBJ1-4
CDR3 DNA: TGCGCCAGCGCCCGGGACAGGGGGCTGGGAGATGAAAAACTGTTTTTT
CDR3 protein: CASARDRGLGDEKLFF

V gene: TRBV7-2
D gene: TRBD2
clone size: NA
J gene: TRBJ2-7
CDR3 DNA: TGTGCCAGCAGCCCTTGGGGCGGGACTAGCGGGAGACCTGCCTACGAGCAGTACTTC
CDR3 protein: CASSPWGGTSGRPAYEQYF

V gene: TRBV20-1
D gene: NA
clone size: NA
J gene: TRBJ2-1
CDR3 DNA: TGCAGTGCTGGCCGCAATGAGCAGTTCTTC
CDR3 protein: CSAGRNEQFF

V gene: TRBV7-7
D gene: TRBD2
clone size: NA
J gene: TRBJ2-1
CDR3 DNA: TGTGCCAGCAGCTTAGGGGGACTAGCGGGAGAAAGGCAGTTCTTC
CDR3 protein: CASSLGGLAGERQFF

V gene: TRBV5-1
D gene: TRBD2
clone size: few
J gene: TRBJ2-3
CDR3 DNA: TGCGCCAGCAGCTTGCCTAGCGGGAGAACAGATACGCAGTATTTT
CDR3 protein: CASSLPSGRTDTQYF

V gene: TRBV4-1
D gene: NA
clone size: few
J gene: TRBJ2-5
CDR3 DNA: TGCGCCAGCAGCCAAGATGGTAGGAGAGAGACCCAGTACTTC
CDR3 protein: CASSQDGRRETQYF

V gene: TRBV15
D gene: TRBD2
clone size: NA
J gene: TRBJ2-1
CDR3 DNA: TGTGCCACCAGCAGGTGGACTAGCGGCTACAATGAGCAGTTCTTC
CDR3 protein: CATSRWTSGYNEQFF

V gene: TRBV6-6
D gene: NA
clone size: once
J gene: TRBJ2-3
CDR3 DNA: TGTGCCAGCAGTTCTGACGGGAGAAGAATTGATACGCAGTATTTT
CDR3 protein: CASSSDGRRIDTQYF

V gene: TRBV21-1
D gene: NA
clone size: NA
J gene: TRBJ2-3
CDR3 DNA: TGTGCCAGCAGCAACCGGCAGAGGACGGCGGGAGGGCGGACAGATACGCAGTATTTT
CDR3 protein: CASSNRQRTAGGRTDTQYF

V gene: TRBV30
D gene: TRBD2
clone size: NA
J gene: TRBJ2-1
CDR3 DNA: TGTGCCTGTTCGAATAGCGGGAACAATGAGCAGTTCTTC
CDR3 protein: CACSNSGNNEQFF

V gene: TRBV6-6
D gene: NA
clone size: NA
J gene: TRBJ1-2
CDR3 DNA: TGTGCCAGCGGACAGTCTTCCCATGGCTACACCTTC
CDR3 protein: CASGQSSHGYTF

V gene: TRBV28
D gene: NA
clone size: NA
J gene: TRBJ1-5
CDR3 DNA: TGTGCCAGCAGTCCCACTTGGAGGGCTCTCGGACAGCCCCAGCATTTT
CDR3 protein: CASSPTWRALGQPQHF

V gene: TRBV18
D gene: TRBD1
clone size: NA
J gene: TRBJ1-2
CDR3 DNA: TGTGCCAGCTCACCCTACCCGACAGGGGAAATTGGCTACACCTTC
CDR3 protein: CASSPYPTGEIGYTF

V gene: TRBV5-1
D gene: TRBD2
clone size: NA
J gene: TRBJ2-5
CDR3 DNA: TGCGCCAGCAGCTGGGGACTAGCGGGAGGAGGCCAAGAGACCCAGTACTTC
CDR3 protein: CASSWGLAGGGQETQYF

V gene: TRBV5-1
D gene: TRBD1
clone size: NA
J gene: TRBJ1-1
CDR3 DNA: TGCGCCAGCAGCTCGGGCCGGGACAGGGCTATGGTGAACACTGAAGCTTTCTTT
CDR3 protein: CASSSGRDRAMVNTEAFF

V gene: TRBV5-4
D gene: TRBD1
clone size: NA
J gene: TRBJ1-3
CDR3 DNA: TGTGCCAGCAGCTTGGCGGCGGGGACAGGAGCTCACCGCTCTGGAAACACCATATATTTT
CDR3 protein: CASSLAAGTGAHRSGNTIYF

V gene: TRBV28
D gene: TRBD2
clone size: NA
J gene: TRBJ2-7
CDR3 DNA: TGTGCCAGCAGCGCCGGGACAACACTAGCGGGTTATGCCTACGAGCAGTACTTC
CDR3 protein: CASSAGTTLAGYAYEQYF

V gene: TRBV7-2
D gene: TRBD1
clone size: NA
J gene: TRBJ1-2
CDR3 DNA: TGTGCCAGCAGCCTGGACAGGGCCTATGGCTACACCTTC
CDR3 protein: CASSLDRAYGYTF

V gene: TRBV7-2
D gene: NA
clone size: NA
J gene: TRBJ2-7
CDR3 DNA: TGTGCCAGCAGCCTCATGGGGGGAGATCAGTACTTC
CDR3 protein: CASSLMGGDQYF

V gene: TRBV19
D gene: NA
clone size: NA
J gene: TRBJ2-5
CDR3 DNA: TGTGCCAGCCGGTACAGGGGAGGTCAAGAGACCCAGTACTTC
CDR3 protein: CASRYRGGQETQYF

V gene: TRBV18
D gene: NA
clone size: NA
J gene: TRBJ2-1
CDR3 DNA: TGTGCCAGCTCACCAACCCAGTACAATGAGCAGTTCTTC
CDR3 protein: CASSPTQYNEQFF

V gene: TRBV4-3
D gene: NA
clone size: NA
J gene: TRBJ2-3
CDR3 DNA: TGCGCCAGCAGCCAAAGATGGGGCAACACAGATACGCAGTATTTT
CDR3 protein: CASSQRWGNTDTQYF

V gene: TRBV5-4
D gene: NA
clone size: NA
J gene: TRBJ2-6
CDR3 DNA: TGTGCCAGCAGCTGGGAGCATACTGGGGCCAACGTCCTGACTTTC
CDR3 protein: CASSWEHTGANVLTF

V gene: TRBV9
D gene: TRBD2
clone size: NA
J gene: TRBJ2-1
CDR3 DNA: TGTGCCAGCAGCGACCCATTAGCGGGAGTAATCGAGGGTGAGCAGTTCTTC
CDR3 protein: CASSDPLAGVIEGEQFF

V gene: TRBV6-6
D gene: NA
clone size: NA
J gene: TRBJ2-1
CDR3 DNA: TGTGCCAGCAGTTCAACAGGCGTACGGAACAATGAGCAGTTCTTC
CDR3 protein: CASSSTGVRNNEQFF

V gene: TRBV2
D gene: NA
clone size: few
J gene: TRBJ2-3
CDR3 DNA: TGTGCCAGCAGGGGGGACAACACAGATACGCAGTATTTT
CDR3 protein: CASRGDNTDTQYF

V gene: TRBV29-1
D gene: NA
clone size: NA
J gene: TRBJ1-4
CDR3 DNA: TGCAGCGCTAAAAAACAGGGAGATGGTATTGAAAAACTGTTTTTT
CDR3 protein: CSAKKQGDGIEKLFF

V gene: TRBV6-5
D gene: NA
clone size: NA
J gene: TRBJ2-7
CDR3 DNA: TGTGCCAGCAGTGAAGCGAGGAACTACGAGCAGTACTTC
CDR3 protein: CASSEARNYEQYF

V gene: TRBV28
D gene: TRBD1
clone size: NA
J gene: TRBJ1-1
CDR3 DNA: TGTGCCAGCAGTGGACGGGACAGGGGCTGGTTAGCTGAAGCTTTCTTT
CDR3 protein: CASSGRDRGWLAEAFF

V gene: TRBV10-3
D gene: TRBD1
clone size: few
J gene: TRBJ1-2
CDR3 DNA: TGTGCCATCAGGGAGACAGGGTTAAGTGGCTACACCTTC
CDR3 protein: CAIRETGLSGYTF

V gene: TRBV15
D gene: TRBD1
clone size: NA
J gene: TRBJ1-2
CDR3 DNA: TGTGCCACCAGCAGAGGAGGGACAGGGGGACATGGCTACACCTTC
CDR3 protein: CATSRGGTGGHGYTF

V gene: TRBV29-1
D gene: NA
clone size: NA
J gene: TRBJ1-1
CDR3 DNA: TGCAGCGTTGAAGAGGGGAGGGGACAAACTGAAGCTTTCTTT
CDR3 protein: CSVEEGRGQTEAFF

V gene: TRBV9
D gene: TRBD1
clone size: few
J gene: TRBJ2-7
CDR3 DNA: TGTGCCAGCAGCGGGGGGTCGGGCGGGACAGGTGAGCAGTACTTC
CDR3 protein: CASSGGSGGTGEQYF

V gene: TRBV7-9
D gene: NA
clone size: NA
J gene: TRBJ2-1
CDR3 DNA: TGTGCCAGCAGCTTAGTAGACAGACACAATGAGCAGTTCTTC
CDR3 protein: CASSLVDRHNEQFF

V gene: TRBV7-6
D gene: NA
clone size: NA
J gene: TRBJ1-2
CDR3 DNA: TGTGCCAGCAGCCCGCTCCAAGGGAGACGGGGCTACACCTTC
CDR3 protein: CASSPLQGRRGYTF

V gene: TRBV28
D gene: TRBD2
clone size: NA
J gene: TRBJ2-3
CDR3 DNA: TGTGCCAGCAGTTTTGGCGGGAGGGCCGGAGATACGCAGTATTTT
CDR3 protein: CASSFGGRAGDTQYF

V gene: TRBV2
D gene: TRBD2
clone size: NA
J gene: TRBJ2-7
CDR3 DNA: TGTGCCAGCGGGACTAGCGGCTACGAGCAGTACTTC
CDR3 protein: CASGTSGYEQYF

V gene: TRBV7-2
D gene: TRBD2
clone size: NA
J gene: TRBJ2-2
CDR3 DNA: TGTGCCAGCAGCTTAGCGGCACTAGCGGGAACCGGGGAGCTGTTTTTT
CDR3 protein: CASSLAALAGTGELFF

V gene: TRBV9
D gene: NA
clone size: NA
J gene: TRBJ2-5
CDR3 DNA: TGTGCCAGCAGCGTAGATGTCAGGGCTCGAGAGACCCAGTACTTC
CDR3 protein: CASSVDVRARETQYF

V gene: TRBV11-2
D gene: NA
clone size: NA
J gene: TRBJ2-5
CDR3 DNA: TGTGCCAGCAGCTCTACCCGCGGTAGCCAGGAGACCCAGTACTTC
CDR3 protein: CASSSTRGSQETQYF

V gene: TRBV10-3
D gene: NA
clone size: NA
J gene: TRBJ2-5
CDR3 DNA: TGTGCCATCAGGGCCGGGACACACGCGGAGACCCAGTACTTC
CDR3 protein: CAIRAGTHAETQYF

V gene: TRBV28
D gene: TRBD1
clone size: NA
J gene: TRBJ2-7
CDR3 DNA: TGTGCCAGCACAACCTCGACAGGGAGCTCCTACGAGCAGTACTTC
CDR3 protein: CASTTSTGSSYEQYF

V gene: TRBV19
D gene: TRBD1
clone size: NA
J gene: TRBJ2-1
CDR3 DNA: TGTGCCAGTAGTCCGCGGGACAGGGGGACACCCAATGAGCAGTTCTTC
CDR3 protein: CASSPRDRGTPNEQFF

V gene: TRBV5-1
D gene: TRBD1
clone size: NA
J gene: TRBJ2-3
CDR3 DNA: TGCGCCAGCAGCACGGGACAGGGGGCACAAGATACGCAGTATTTT
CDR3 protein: CASSTGQGAQDTQYF

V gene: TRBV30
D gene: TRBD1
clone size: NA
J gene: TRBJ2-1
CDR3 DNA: TGTGCCTGGATGACAGGGGGTCCCTACAATGAGCAGTTCTTC
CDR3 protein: CAWMTGGPYNEQFF

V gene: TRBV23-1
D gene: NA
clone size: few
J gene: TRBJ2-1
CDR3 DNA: TGCGCCAGCAGAAGACACGGCACCACAGGGCCCTACAATGAGCAGTTCTTC
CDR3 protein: CASRRHGTTGPYNEQFF

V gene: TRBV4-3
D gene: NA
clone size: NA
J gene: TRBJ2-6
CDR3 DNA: TGCGCCAGCAGCCAAGAGGTCTGGGCTGGACTCGGGGCCAACGTCCTGACTTTC
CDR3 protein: CASSQEVWAGLGANVLTF

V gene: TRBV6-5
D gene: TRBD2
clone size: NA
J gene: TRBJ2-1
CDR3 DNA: TGTGCCACCCCGGGACTAGCGGGTAACAATGAGCAGTTCTTC
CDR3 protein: CATPGLAGNNEQFF

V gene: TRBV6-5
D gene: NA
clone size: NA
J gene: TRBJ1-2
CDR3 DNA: TGTGCCAGCAGTTACTCTAGAACTGGCTACACCTTC
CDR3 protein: CASSYSRTGYTF

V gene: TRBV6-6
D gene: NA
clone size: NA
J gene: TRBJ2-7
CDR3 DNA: TGTGCCAGCAGTTACTTCGTCTCCTACGAGCAGTACTTC
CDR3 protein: CASSYFVSYEQYF

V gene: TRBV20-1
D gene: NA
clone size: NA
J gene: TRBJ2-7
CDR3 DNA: TGCAGTGGTTCCGCGGACTACGAGCAGTACTTC
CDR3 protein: CSGSADYEQYF

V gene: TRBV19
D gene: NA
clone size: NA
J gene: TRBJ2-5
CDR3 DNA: TGTGCCAGTAGTTGGAGCGGGTCTGGGGGAGAGACCCAGTACTTC
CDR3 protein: CASSWSGSGGETQYF

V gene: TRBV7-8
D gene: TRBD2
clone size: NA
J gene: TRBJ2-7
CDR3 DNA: TGTGCCAGCAGCCCGCTAAGCGGGAGCAAGTTCTACGAGCAGTACTTC
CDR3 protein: CASSPLSGSKFYEQYF

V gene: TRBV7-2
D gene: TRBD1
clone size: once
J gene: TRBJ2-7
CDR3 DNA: TGTGCCAGCAGACAGGGGGTTTCCTACGAGCAGTACTTC
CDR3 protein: CASRQGVSYEQYF

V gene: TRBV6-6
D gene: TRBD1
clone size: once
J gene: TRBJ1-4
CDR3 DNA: TGTGCCAGCAGTGACCAGACAGGGGGGAATGAAAAACTGTTTTTT
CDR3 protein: CASSDQTGGNEKLFF

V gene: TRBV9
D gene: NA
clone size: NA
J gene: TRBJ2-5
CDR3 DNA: TGTGCCAGCAGCGCGACAGGCGGGTACCAAGAGACCCAGTACTTC
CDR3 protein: CASSATGGYQETQYF

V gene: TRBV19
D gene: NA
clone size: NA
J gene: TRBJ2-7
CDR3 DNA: TGTGCCAGTAGTATATACTCGATCCGCCTTTACGAGCAGTACTTC
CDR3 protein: CASSIYSIRLYEQYF

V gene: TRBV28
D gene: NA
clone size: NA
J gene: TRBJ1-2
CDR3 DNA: TGTGCCAGCAGTTTTTCTGGGGGACTTTATGGCTACACCTTC
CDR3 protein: CASSFSGGLYGYTF